These T cell receptor beta chains were read from a single sample in a study of cytomegalovirus exposure and HLA in healthy donors. Method: immunoSEQ multiplex PCR; TCRdb's copy keeps in-frame clones and lacks some. The sample gives roughly 150,000 clones, roughly 88% of which show up once; approximately 1.5% is in the top ten. The sample consisted of PBMCs. The receptors were gathered from a woman under 30 in good health and CMV-seronegative. The CDR3 runs from the conserved cysteine through the conserved F or W. The D gene is left open where the match is weak. Size tells how often a clone was seen (once, few, many) or the class of an expanded clone, and some rows leave it out.

clone size	J gene	D gene	V gene	CDR3 protein	CDR3 DNA
.	TRBJ1-5	.	TRBV18	CASSPTENQPQHF	TGTGCCAGCTCACCGACAGAAAATCAGCCCCAGCATTTT
.	TRBJ1-5	.	TRBV15	CATSGSGSRAVFSNQPQHF	TGTGCCACCAGCGGGTCCGGGAGTAGAGCGGTATTTAGCAATCAGCCCCAGCATTTT
once	TRBJ2-3	TRBD2	TRBV6-5	CASSHEAGATDTQYF	TGTGCCAGCAGTCACGAAGCGGGGGCCACAGATACGCAGTATTTT
.	TRBJ2-4	.	TRBV2	CASSPSEGSSQYF	TGTGCCAGCAGCCCCAGCGAAGGTTCCAGTCAGTACTTC
.	TRBJ1-1	.	TRBV7-9	CASSLVHQGEAFF	TGTGCCAGCAGCTTAGTCCATCAGGGTGAAGCTTTCTTT
.	TRBJ2-1	.	TRBV14	CASSHRPAHYNEQFF	TGTGCCAGCAGCCACCGCCCCGCACATTACAATGAGCAGTTCTTC
.	TRBJ2-1	TRBD2	TRBV7-2	CASSLSSGGANEQFF	TGTGCCAGCAGCTTAAGTAGCGGGGGGGCAAATGAGCAGTTCTTC
.	TRBJ2-7	TRBD2	TRBV7-9	CASSLPGGGHSYEQYF	TGTGCCAGCAGCCTCCCCGGGGGGGGACACTCCTACGAGCAGTACTTC
.	TRBJ1-6	.	TRBV6-6	CAISEGLRGSPLHF	TGTGCCATTTCAGAGGGACTAAGGGGTTCACCCCTCCACTTT
.	TRBJ2-5	TRBD2	TRBV11-2	CASSALLAAGETQYF	TGTGCCAGCAGCGCCCTACTAGCGGCGGGGGAGACCCAGTACTTC
.	TRBJ1-2	TRBD1	TRBV5-8	CASRNRGGLYGYTF	TGTGCCAGCAGAAACAGGGGGGGCCTCTATGGCTACACCTTC
.	TRBJ1-1	.	TRBV7-9	CASTLGLQNTEAFF	TGTGCCAGCACCTTGGGGCTTCAGAACACTGAAGCTTTCTTT
.	TRBJ1-6	.	TRBV30	CAWTRLTNSPLHF	TGTGCCTGGACCAGACTGACTAATTCACCCCTCCACTTT
few	TRBJ1-2	.	TRBV6-6	CASSPLVSYGYTF	TGTGCCAGCAGTCCCCTAGTATCCTATGGCTACACCTTC
.	TRBJ1-1	.	TRBV28	CASSTTGEAFF	TGTGCCAGCAGTACCACAGGTGAAGCTTTCTTT
.	TRBJ2-7	.	TRBV11-2	CASSLMMAAGDEQYF	TGTGCCAGCAGCTTAATGATGGCCGCCGGGGACGAGCAGTACTTC
.	TRBJ1-2	.	TRBV18	CASSRTASYGYTF	TGTGCCAGCTCTCGAACAGCAAGCTATGGCTACACCTTC
.	TRBJ1-2	TRBD1	TRBV4-1	CASSQVDRVYGYTF	TGCGCCAGCAGCCAAGTGGACAGGGTCTATGGCTACACCTTC
.	TRBJ1-1	.	TRBV11-2	CASSLMSIAEAFF	TGTGCCAGCAGCTTAATGTCTATAGCAGAAGCTTTCTTT
.	TRBJ1-2	.	TRBV4-1	CASSPLTAGAFGDGYTF	TGCGCCAGCAGCCCTTTGACGGCAGGGGCCTTCGGGGATGGCTACACCTTC
.	TRBJ2-5	.	TRBV7-9	CASSWGVSEKETQYF	TGTGCCAGCAGCTGGGGGGTATCGGAAAAAGAGACCCAGTACTTC
.	TRBJ2-1	TRBD2	TRBV7-7	CASSPSGLVTEQFF	TGTGCCAGCAGCCCCTCCGGACTAGTCACCGAGCAGTTCTTC
.	TRBJ1-5	.	TRBV5-1	CASSLGQERNQPQHF	TGCGCCAGCAGCTTGGGGCAGGAACGCAATCAGCCCCAGCATTTT
.	TRBJ2-1	.	TRBV7-6	CASSPTGLRYNEQFF	TGTGCCAGCAGCCCAACAGGGCTCCGATACAATGAGCAGTTCTTC
once	TRBJ1-4	.	TRBV4-1	CASSRARQGGLTNEKLFF	TGCGCCAGCAGCCGCGCGCGCCAGGGCGGCCTAACTAATGAAAAACTGTTTTTT
.	TRBJ2-3	.	TRBV7-2	CASGSGYSTDTQYF	TGTGCCAGCGGCAGCGGGTATTCGACAGATACGCAGTATTTT
.	TRBJ1-5	.	TRBV9	CASSAGGERPQHF	TGTGCCAGCAGCGCTGGAGGGGAACGGCCCCAGCATTTT
.	TRBJ1-2	TRBD1	TRBV18	CASSPQGQGVSGYTF	TGTGCCAGCTCACCCCAAGGACAGGGTGTTAGTGGCTACACCTTC
.	TRBJ1-6	.	TRBV7-3	CASSRSGEKNSPLHF	TGTGCCAGCAGCCGTTCGGGAGAAAAGAATTCACCCCTCCACTTT
.	TRBJ2-2	TRBD1	TRBV28	CASSLQTGGAGGELFF	TGTGCCAGCAGTTTACAGACAGGGGGCGCGGGCGGGGAGCTGTTTTTT
.	TRBJ1-5	TRBD1	TRBV19	CASSYDRGNNQPQHF	TGTGCCAGTAGTTACGACAGGGGGAACAATCAGCCCCAGCATTTT
once	TRBJ1-5	TRBD1	TRBV5-1	CASSLVPGQDAQPQHF	TGCGCCAGCAGCTTGGTTCCGGGACAGGACGCACAGCCCCAGCATTTT
.	TRBJ2-7	TRBD1	TRBV6-5	CASSYSKDRGYEQYF	TGTGCCAGCAGTTACTCGAAGGACAGGGGATACGAGCAGTACTTC
.	TRBJ1-1	TRBD1	TRBV2	CASSEAGQGVAFF	TGTGCCAGCAGTGAAGCGGGACAGGGCGTAGCTTTCTTT
once	TRBJ1-3	.	TRBV7-9	CASSLESSGNTIYF	TGTGCCAGCAGCTTGGAGAGCTCTGGAAACACCATATATTTT
.	TRBJ1-1	.	TRBV5-6	CASSLGWEDTEAFF	TGTGCCAGCAGCTTGGGGTGGGAGGACACTGAAGCTTTCTTT
.	TRBJ2-7	.	TRBV29-1	CSVRQPYEQYF	TGCAGCGTTAGACAGCCCTACGAGCAGTACTTC
once	TRBJ2-7	TRBD1	TRBV11-3	CASSLQRDRAYEQYF	TGTGCCAGCAGCTTACAACGGGACAGGGCATACGAGCAGTACTTC
once	TRBJ2-7	TRBD2	TRBV6-1	CASRRVLAGESEQYF	TGTGCCAGCAGAAGAGTACTAGCGGGGGAATCCGAGCAGTACTTC
.	TRBJ2-1	TRBD2	TRBV5-1	CASSLARSGGADEQFF	TGCGCCAGCAGCTTGGCCAGAAGCGGGGGGGCCGATGAGCAGTTCTTC
.	TRBJ1-3	TRBD1	TRBV5-1	CASSAGQGGGNTIYF	TGCGCCAGCAGCGCGGGACAGGGAGGTGGAAACACCATATATTTT
few	TRBJ2-3	TRBD2	TRBV6-1	CASMTSGGVDTQYF	TGTGCCAGCATGACTAGCGGGGGGGTGGATACGCAGTATTTT
.	TRBJ1-2	TRBD1	TRBV2	CASSWDRRSDGYTF	TGTGCCAGCAGTTGGGACAGGAGGTCCGATGGCTACACCTTC
.	TRBJ1-3	.	TRBV20-1	CSATEGNTIYF	TGCAGTGCTACGGAGGGAAACACCATATATTTT
.	TRBJ1-1	.	TRBV19	CASSMLRGDTEAFF	TGTGCCAGTAGTATGCTCAGGGGAGACACTGAAGCTTTCTTT
.	TRBJ2-1	TRBD1	TRBV25-1	CASSVGQYYNEQFF	TGTGCCAGCAGTGTGGGACAGTACTACAATGAGCAGTTCTTC
.	TRBJ2-5	.	TRBV6-6	CASSWGLQETQYF	TGTGCCAGCAGTTGGGGACTCCAAGAGACCCAGTACTTC
.	TRBJ1-1	.	TRBV6-1	CASSEINSEAFF	TGTGCCAGCAGTGAAATTAATAGTGAAGCTTTCTTT
.	TRBJ1-1	.	TRBV7-7	CASSFDSSTEAFF	TGTGCCAGCAGCTTCGACTCTAGCACTGAAGCTTTCTTT